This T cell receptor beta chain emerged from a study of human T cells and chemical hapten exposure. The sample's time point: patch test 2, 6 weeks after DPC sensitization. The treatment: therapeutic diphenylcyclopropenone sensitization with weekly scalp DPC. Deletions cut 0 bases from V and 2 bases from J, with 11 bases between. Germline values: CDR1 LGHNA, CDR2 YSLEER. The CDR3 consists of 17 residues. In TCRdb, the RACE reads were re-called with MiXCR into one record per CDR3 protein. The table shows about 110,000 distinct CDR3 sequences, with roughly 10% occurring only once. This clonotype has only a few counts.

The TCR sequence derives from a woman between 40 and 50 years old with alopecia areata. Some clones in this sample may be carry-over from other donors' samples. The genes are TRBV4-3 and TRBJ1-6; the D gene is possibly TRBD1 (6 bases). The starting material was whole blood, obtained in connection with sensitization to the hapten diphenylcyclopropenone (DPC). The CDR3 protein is CASSQDGQRAYNSPLHF. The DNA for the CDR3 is TGCGCCAGCAGCCAAGATGGACAGCGAGCCTATAATTCACCCCTCCACTTT.